This entry is about one T cell receptor beta chain. Its antigen remains unknown. Time point indicated: persistent/refractory GD, antithyroid drugs over 5 years with positive TRAb. Isolated PBMC RNA provided the starting material for the TCR library. CDR3 size: 13 residues. V was shortened by 6 bases and J by 9 bases, with 17 bases between the two germline ends. Germline V gives CDR1 LNHDA, CDR2 SQIVND (reference sequence). The data originate from a study of regulatory T cells in long-lasting Graves disease. The overall study: By definition, persistent Graves' disease involved antithyroid drugs for over 5 years alongside positive TSH receptor antibodies.

Study outcomes and limitations: Newly diagnosed patients had higher TCR diversity than persistent Graves' patients did. Small sample size may have lowered accuracy. Preferential use of TRBV28, TRBJ1-2 and TRBJ2-5 was seen in persistent disease.

In building TCR beta libraries, iRepertoire HTBI primers were used together with Arm-PCR of CDR3 regions. TCRdb independently ran MiXCR on the multiplex PCR reads; one entry per CDR3 protein. The repertoire holds 250,000 to 300,000 distinct CDR3 sequences, with roughly a fifth as singletons. This sequence originates from a female donor with Graves disease. The input for sequencing was peripheral blood mononuclear cells (PBMCs), taken when the disease was refractory, from a patient treated with antithyroid drugs. The chain links TRBV19 to TRBJ2-5, with a weak D call TRBD1 (6 bases). For the CDR3, the DNA is TGTGCCAGTAGCGTACAGGGAACTGGGGCCCAGTACTTC. Its translation is CASSVQGTGAQYF.